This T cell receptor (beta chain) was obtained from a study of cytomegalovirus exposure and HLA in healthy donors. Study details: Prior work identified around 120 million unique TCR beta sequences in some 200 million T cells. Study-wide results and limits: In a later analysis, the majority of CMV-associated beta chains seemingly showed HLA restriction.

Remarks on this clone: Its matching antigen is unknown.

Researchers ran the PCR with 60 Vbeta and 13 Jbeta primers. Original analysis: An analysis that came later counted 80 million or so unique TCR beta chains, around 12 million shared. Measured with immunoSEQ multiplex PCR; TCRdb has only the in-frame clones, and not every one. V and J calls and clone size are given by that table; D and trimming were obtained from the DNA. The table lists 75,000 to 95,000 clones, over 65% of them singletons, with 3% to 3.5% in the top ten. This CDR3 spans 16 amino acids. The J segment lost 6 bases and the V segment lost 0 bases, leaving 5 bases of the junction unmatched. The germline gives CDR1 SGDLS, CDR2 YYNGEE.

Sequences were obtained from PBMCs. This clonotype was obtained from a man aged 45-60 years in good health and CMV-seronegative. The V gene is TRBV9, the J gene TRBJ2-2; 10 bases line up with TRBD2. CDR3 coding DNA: TGTGCCAGCAGCGTAGCAACTAGCGGGGCCCCCGGGGAGCTGTTTTTT. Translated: CASSVATSGAPGELFF.